The subject of this entry is one TCR beta chain. This specimen comes from a study of blood T cell repertoires in COVID-19. Background on the study: There were acute and convalescent COVID-19 samples, and they came from the United States, Italy and Spain. PBMCs, B-cell-depleted T cells, or T cells were the source of the cDNA or gDNA that made up the material.

The CDR3 sequence is 16 residues long. Germline assignment: CDR1 SGHAT and CDR2 FQNNGV. Trimming removed 4 bases from V and 0 bases from J, with 16 bases in between. In the original analysis: Amplification from reference gene primers served as the basis for estimated nucleated cell counts. TCRdb's table, derived via immunoSEQ multiplex PCR, lists solely in-frame clones and lacks some. That table is the source of V, J and clone size, and D and trimming were worked out from the DNA. The data contain 70,000 or so clones, roughly 75% of them singletons. The rearrangement uses TRBV11-2 and TRBJ2-7; tentative D call: TRBD2 (5 bases). The origin of this receptor is a human donor in a cohort sampled during active COVID-19. Specimen: peripheral blood. The DNA of the CDR3 is TGTGCCAGCAGCTCTTACCACCGACGGGACTCCTACGAGCAGTACTTC. Amino acid sequence: CASSSYHRRDSYEQYF.